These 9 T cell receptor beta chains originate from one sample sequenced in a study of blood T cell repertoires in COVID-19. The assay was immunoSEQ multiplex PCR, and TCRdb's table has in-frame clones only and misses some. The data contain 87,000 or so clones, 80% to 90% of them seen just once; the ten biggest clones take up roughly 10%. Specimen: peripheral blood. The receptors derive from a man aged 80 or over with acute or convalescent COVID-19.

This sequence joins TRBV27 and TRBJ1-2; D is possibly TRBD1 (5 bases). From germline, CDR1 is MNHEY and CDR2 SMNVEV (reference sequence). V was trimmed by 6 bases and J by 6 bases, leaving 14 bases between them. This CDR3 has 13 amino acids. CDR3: CASRAAGGDGYTF. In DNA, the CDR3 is TGTGCCAGCAGAGCGGCCGGGGGGGATGGCTACACCTTC.

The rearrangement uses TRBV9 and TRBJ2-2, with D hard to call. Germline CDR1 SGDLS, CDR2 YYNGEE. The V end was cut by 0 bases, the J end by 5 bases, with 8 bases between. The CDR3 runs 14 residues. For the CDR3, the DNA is TGTGCCAGCAGCGTAGAGGCGCGGACCGGGGAGCTGTTTTTT. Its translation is CASSVEARTGELFF. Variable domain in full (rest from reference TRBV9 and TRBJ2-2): DSGVTQTPKHLITATGQRVTLRCSPRSGDLSVYWYQQSLDQGLQFLIQYYNGEERAKGNILERFSAQQFPDLHSELNLSSLELGDSALYFCASSVEARTGELFFGEGSRLTVL.

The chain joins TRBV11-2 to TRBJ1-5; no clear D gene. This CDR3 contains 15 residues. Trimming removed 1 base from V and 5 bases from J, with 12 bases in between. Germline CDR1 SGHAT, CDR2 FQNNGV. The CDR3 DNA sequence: TGTGCCAGCAGCTTAGCGGGGTCAGGCGATCAGCCCCAGCATTTT. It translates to CASSLAGSGDQPQHF.

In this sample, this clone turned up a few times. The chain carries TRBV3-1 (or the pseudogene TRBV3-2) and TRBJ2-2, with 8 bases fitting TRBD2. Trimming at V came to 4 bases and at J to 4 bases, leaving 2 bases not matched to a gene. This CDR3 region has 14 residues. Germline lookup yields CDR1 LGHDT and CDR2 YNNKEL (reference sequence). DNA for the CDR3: TGTGCCAGCAGCCCAGCGGGAGTCACCGGGGAGCTGTTTTTT. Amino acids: CASSPAGVTGELFF.

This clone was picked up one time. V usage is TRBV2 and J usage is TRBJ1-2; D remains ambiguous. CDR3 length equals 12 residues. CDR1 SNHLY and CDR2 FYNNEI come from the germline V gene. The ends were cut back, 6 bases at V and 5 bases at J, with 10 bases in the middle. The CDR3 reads CASRQSGYGYTF. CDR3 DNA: TGTGCCAGCAGACAGTCGGGGTATGGCTACACCTTC. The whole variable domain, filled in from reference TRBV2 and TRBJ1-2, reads EPEVTQTPSHQVTQMGQEVILRCVPISNHLYFYWYRQILGQKVEFLVSFYNNEISEKSEIFDDQFSVERPDGSNFTLKIRSTKLEDSAMYFCASRQSGYGYTFGSGTRLTVV.

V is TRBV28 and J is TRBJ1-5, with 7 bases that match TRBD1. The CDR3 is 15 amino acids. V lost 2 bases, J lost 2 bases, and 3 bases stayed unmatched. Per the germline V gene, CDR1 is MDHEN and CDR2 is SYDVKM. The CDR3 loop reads CASSLVGTGNQPQHF. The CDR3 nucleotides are TGTGCCAGCAGTTTAGTTGGGACAGGCAATCAGCCCCAGCATTTT.

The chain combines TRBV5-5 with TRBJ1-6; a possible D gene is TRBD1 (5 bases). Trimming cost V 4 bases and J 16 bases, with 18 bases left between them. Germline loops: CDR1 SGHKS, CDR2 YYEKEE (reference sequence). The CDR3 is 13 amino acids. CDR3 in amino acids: CASSPSGLLFLHF. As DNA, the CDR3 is TGTGCCAGCAGCCCATCGGGACTACTCTTTCTCCACTTT.

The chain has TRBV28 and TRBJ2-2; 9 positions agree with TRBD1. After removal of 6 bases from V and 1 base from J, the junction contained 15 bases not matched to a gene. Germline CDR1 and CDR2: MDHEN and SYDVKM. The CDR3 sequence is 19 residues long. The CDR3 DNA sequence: TGTGCCAGCAGGGAACCCGGGACAGGGCGGATCGGGAACACCGGGGAGCTGTTTTTT. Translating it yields CASREPGTGRIGNTGELFF.

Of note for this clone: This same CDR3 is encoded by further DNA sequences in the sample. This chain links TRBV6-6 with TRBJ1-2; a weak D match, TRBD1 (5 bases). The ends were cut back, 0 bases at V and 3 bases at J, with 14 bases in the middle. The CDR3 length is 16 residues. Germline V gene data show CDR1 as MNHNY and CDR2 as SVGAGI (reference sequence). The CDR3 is CASSYSTGGEDYGYTF. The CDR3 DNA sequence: TGTGCCAGCAGTTACTCGACGGGGGGTGAGGACTATGGCTACACCTTC.